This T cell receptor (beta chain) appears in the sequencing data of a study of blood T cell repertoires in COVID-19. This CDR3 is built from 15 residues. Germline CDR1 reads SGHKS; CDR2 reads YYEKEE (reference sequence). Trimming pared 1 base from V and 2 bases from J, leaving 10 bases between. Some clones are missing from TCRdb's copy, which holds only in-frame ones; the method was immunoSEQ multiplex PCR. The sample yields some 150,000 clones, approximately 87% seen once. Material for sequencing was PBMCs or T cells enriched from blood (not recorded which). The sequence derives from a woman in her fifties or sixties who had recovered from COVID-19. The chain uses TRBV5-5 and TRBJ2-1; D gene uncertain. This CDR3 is CASSLLGEPYNEQFF. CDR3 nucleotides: TGTGCCAGCAGCTTGTTGGGCGAGCCCTACAATGAGCAGTTCTTC. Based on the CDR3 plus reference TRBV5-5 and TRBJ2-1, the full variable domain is DAGVTQSPTHLIKTRGQQVTLRCSPISGHKSVSWYQQVLGQGPQFIFQYYEKEERGRGNFPDRFSARQFPNYSSELNVNALLLGDSALYLCASSLLGEPYNEQFFGPGTRLTVL.